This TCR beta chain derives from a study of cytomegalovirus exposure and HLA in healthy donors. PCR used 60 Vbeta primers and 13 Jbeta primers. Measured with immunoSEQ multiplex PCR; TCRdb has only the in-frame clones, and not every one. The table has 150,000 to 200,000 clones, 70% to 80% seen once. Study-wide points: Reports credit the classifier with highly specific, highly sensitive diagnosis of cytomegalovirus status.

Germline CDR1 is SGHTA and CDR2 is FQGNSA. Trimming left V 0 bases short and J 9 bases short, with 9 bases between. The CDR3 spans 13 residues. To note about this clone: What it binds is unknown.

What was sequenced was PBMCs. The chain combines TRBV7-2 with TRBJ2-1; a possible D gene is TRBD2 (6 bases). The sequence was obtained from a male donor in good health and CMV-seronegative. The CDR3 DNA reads TGTGCCAGCAGCTTAGCGCAAGCGGGTGAGCAGTTCTTC. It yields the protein CASSLAQAGEQFF.